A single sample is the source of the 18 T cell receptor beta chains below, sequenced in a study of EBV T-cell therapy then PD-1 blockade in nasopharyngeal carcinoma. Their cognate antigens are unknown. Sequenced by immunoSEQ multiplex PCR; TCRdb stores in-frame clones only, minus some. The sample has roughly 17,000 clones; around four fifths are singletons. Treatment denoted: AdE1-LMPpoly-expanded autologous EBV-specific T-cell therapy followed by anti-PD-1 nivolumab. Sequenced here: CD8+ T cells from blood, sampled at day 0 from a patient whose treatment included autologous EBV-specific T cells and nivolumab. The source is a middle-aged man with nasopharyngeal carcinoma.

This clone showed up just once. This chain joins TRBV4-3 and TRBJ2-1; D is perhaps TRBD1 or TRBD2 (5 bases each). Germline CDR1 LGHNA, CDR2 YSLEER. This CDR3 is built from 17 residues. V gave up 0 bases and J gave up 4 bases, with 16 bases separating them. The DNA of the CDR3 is TGCGCCAGCAGCCAAGATTTTGCCGGGGCCCCATACAATGAGCAGTTCTTC. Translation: CASSQDFAGAPYNEQFF.

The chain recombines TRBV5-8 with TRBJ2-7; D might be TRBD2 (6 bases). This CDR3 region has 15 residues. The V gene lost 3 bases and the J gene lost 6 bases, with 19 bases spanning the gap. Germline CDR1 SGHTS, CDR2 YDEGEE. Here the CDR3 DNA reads TGTGCCAGCAGCTCACGTCCGGGGCGGAGGGGCGAGCAGTACTTC. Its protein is CASSSRPGRRGEQYF.

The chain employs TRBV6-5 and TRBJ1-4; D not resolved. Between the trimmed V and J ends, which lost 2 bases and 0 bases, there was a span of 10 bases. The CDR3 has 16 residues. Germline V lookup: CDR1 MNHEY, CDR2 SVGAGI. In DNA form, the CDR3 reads TGTGCCAGCAGTTACATGGAAGGGACAACTAATGAAAAACTGTTTTTT. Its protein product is CASSYMEGTTNEKLFF.

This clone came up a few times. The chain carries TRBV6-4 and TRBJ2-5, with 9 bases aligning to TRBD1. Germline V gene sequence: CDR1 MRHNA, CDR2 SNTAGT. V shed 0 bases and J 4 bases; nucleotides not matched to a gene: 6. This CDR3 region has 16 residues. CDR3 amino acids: CASSDSSGTGTETQYF. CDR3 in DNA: TGTGCCAGCAGTGACTCATCCGGGACAGGGACAGAGACCCAGTACTTC.

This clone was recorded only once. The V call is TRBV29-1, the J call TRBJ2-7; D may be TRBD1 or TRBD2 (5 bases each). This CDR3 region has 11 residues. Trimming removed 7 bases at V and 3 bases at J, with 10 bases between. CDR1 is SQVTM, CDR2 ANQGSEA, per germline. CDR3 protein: CSARDGYEQYF. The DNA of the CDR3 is TGCAGCGCCCGGGACGGCTACGAGCAGTACTTC.

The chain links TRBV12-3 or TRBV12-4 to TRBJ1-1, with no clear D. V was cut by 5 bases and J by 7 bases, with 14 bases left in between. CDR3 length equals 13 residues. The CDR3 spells CASSPSFGGEAFF. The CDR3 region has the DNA TGTGCCAGCAGTCCCTCTTTCGGCGGTGAAGCTTTCTTT.

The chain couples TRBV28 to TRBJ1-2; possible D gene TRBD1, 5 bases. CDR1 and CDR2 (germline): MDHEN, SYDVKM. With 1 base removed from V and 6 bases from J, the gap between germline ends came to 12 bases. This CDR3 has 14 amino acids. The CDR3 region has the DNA TGTGCCAGCAGTTTATCCGGGACGAACGATGGCTACACCTTC. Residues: CASSLSGTNDGYTF.

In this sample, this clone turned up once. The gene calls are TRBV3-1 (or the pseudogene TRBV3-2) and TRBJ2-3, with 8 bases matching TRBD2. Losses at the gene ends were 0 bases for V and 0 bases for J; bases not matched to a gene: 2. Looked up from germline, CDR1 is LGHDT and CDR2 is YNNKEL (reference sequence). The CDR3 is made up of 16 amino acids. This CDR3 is CASSQDRGGSTDTQYF. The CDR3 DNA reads TGTGCCAGCAGCCAAGATCGGGGGGGAAGCACAGATACGCAGTATTTT.

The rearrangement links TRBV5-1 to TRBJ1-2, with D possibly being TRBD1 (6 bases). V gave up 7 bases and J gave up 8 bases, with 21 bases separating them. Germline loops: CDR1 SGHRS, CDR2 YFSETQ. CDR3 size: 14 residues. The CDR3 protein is CASGRDTEGQGYTF. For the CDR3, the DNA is TGCGCCAGCGGGAGGGACACCGAAGGGCAAGGCTACACCTTC.

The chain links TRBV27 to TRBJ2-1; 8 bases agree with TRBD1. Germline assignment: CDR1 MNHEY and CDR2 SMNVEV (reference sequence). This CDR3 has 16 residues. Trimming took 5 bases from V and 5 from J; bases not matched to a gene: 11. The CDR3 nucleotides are TGTGCCAGCAGTCTCCTGGACAGGGATGGGAACAATGAGCAGTTCTTC. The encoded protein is CASSLLDRDGNNEQFF.

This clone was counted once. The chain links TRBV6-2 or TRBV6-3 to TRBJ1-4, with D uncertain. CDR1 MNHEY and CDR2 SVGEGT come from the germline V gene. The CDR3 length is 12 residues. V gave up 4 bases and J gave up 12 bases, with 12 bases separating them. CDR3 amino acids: CASSWNPPELFF. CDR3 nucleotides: TGTGCCAGCAGTTGGAACCCTCCGGAACTGTTTTTT.

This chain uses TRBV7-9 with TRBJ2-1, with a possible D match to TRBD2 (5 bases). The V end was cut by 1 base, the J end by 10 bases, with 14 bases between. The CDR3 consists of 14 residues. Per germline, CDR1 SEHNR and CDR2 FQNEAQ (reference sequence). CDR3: CASSLGGLAVEQFF. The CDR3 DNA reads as TGTGCCAGCAGCTTAGGAGGGCTAGCTGTAGAGCAGTTCTTC.

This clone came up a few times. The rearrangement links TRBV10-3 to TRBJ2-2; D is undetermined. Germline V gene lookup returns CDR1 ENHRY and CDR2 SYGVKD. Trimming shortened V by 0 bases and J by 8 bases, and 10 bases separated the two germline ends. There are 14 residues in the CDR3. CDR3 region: CAISESTGKGELFF. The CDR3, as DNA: TGTGCCATCAGTGAGTCGACCGGAAAGGGGGAGCTGTTTTTT.

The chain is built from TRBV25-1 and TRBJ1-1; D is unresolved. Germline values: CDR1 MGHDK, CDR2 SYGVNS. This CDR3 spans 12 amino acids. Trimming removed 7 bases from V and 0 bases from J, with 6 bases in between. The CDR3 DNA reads TGTGCCAGCATGTCCATGAACACTGAAGCTTTCTTT. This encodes CASMSMNTEAFF.

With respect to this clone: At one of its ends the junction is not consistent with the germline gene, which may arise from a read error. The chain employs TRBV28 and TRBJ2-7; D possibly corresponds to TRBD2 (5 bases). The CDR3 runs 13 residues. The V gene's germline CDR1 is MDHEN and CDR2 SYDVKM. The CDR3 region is CALKPGNSNEQYF. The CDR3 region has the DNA TGTGCCTTAAAGCCGGGGAACTCCAACGAGCAGTACTTC.

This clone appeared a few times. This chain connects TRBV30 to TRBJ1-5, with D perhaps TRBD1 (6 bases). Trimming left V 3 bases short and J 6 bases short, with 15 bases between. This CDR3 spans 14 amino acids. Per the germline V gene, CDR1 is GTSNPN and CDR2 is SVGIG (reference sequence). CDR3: CAWSRDTGGQPQHF. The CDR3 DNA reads TGTGCCTGGAGCCGGGACACCGGAGGTCAGCCCCAGCATTTT.

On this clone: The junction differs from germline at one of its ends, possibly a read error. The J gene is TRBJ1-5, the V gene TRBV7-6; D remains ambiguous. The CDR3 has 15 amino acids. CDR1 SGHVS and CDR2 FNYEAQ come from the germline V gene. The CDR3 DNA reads TGTGCCAGCAGCTTAGGGGGAAGAGGTAATCGGCCCCAGCATTTT. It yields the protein CASSLGGRGNRPQHF.

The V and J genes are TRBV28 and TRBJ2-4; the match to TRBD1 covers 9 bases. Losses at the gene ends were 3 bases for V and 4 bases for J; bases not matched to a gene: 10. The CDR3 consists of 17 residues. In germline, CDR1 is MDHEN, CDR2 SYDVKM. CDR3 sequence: CASSLPPWDRAKNIQYF. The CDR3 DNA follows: TGTGCCAGCAGTTTGCCCCCCTGGGACAGGGCTAAAAACATTCAGTACTTC.